This T cell receptor beta chain originates from a study of response to subunit inactivated influenza vaccine. General study points: Seasonal influenza vaccination, on each occasion, was suggested by the authors to recruit few new T cells.

This clonotype has just a few counts. Its cognate antigen is unknown. A single record per CDR3 protein comes from TCRdb applying MiXCR to the RT-PCR reads. This sample carries approximately 530,000 distinct CDR3 sequences, 6% to 9% of them seen once, and the ten largest clones take around 13%. The V gene lost 0 bases and the J gene lost 0 bases, with 10 bases spanning the gap. In germline, CDR1 is SGHRS, CDR2 YFSETQ. CDR3 length: 16 residues. Sequenced material: PBMCs from blood, taken approximately 25 months after vaccination. This clonotype originated in a man aged 45-69 years who received an inactivated influenza vaccine. The rearrangement joins TRBV5-1 to TRBJ1-3, with TRBD1 as a possible D gene (5 bases). CDR3 protein: CASSLAGGVSGNTIYF. The CDR3 nucleotides read TGCGCCAGCAGCTTGGCCGGGGGGGTCTCTGGAAACACCATATATTTT.